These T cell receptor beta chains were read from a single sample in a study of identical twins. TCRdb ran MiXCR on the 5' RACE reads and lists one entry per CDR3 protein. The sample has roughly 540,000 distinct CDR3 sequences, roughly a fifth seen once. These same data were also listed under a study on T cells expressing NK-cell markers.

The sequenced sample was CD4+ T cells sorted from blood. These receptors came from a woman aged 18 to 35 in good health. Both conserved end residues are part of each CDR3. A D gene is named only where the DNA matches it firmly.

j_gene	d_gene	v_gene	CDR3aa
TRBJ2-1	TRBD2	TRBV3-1	CASSRRRSSGSSYNEQFF
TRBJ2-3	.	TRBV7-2	CASSFGGLGTDTQYF
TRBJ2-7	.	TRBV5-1	CASASSSGYEQYF
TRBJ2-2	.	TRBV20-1	CSARGGRTGELFF
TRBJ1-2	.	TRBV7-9	CASSPTRDGYTF
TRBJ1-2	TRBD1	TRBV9	CASSEAGQGAYGYTF
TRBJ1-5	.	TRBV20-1	CSARARGASQPQHF
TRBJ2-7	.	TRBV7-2	CASSLAGLPGYEQYF
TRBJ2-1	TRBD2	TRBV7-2	CASSEAGEQFF
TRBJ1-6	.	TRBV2	CASRGARNSPLHF
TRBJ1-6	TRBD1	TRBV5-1	CASRPDWDRGSSPLHF
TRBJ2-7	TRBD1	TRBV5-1	CASSWDRADEQYF
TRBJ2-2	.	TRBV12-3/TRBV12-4	CASSLWPENTGELFF
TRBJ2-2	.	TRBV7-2	CASSSDWGELFF
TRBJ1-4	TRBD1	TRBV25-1	CASSVTAQGEEKLFF
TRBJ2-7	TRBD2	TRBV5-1	CASSITTSGIYEQYF
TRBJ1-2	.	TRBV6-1	CASSHRGVAYGYTF
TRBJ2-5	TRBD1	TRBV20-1	CSAWTGQETQYF
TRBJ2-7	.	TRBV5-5	CASSQGWDEQYF
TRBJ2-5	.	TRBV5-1	CASSLAGGTRKQETQYF
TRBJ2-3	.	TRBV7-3	CASSLMAGVDTQYF
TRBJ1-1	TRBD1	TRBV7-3	CASSPGQGEEAFF
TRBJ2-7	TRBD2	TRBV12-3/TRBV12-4	CASSPLAMSSYEQYF
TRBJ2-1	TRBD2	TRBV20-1	CSACSTGTSDLNEQFF
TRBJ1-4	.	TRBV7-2	CASSSEGAYEKLFF
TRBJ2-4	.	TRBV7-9	CASSPRDIQYF
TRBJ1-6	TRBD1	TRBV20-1	CSALGIQGENSPLHF
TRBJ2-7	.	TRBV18	CASSPTVDYEQYF
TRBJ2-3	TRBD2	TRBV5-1	CASSPGLAGGPNTDTQYF
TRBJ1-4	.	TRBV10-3	CAISDSRAEKLFF
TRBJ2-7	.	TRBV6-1	CASSQNGGVDDEQYF
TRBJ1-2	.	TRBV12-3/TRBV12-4	CASSLTRGLGYGYTF
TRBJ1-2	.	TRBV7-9	CASSLEFWTQVGYTF
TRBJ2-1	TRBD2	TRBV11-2	CASRAGTRGMNEQFF
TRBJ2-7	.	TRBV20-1	CSLTDSYEQYF
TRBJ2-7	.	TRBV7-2	CASSFGVVTYEQYF
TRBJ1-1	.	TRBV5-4	CASSLGPGHKGTEAFF
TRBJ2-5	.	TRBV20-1	CSASRSKETQYF